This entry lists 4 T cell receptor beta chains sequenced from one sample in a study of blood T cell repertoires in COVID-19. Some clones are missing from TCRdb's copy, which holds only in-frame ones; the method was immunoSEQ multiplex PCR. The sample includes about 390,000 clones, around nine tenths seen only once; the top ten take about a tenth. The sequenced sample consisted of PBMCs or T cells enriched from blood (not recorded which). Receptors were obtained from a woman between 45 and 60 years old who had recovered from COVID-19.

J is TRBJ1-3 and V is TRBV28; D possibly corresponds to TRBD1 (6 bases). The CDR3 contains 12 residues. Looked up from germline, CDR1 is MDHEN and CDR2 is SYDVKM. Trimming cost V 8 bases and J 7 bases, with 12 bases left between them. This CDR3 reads CASSGTRNTIYF. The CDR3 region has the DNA TGTGCCAGCTCAGGGACAAGGAACACCATATATTTT.

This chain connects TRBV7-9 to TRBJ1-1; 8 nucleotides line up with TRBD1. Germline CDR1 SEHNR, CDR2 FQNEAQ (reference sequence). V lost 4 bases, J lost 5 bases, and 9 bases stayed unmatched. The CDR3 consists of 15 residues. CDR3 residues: CASSSQGALRTEAFF. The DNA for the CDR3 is TGTGCCAGCAGCTCCCAGGGGGCTCTGAGGACTGAAGCTTTCTTT. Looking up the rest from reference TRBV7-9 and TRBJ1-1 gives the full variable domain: DTGVSQNPRHKITKRGQNVTFRCDPISEHNRLYWYRQTLGQGPEFLTYFQNEAQLEKSRLLSDRFSAERPKGSFSTLEIQRTEQGDSAMYLCASSSQGALRTEAFFGQGTRLTVV.

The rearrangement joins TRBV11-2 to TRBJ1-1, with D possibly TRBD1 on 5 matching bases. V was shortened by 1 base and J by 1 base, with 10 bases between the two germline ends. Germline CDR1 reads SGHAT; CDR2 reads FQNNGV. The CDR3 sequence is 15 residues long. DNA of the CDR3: TGTGCCAGCAGCTTAGGGCAGGGCGGGAACACTGAAGCTTTCTTT. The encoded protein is CASSLGQGGNTEAFF.

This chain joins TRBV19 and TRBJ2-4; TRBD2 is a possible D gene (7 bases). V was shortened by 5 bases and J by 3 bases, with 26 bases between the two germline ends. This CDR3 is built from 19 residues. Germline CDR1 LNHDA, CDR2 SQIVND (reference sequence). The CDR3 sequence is CASSLAGAKSSPHKNIQYF. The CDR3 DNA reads TGTGCCAGTAGTTTGGCGGGGGCTAAATCGAGTCCCCACAAAAACATTCAGTACTTC.